The 20 T cell receptor beta chains below come from one sample, sequenced in a study of untreated major depressive disorder. Sequencing used immunoSEQ multiplex PCR; TCRdb keeps in-frame clones, though not all of them. The table records around 20,000 clones, roughly 91% of them present only once. The sequencing input was CD4+ T cells from PBMCs. The receptors here all came from a man in his thirties or forties in good health.

The V and J genes are TRBV5-4 and TRBJ2-1; the D gene is possibly TRBD2 (5 bases). The V and J ends lost 4 bases and 8 bases respectively, with 16 bases between them. CDR3 length: 14 amino acids. CDR1 SGHNT and CDR2 YYREEE come from the germline V gene (reference sequence). The CDR3 protein is CASSAQLGSDEQFF. DNA for the CDR3: TGTGCCAGCAGCGCCCAGTTGGGGAGCGATGAGCAGTTCTTC.

The rearrangement uses TRBV11-3 and TRBJ2-1; no clear D. Germline V gene lookup returns CDR1 SGHNT and CDR2 YENEEA. The V gene lost 3 bases and the J gene lost 0 bases, with 9 bases spanning the gap. The CDR3 is 15 amino acids. The CDR3 here is CASSLGSSSYNEQFF. CDR3 DNA: TGTGCCAGCAGCTTGGGTTCGAGCTCCTACAATGAGCAGTTCTTC.

About this clone: A read error may account for a junction end that differs from germline. This chain joins TRBV6-5 and TRBJ2-1, with 9 nucleotides matching TRBD2. Germline CDR1 is MNHEY and CDR2 is SVGAGI. The CDR3 is 15 amino acids. The CDR3 protein is CASSYGGLANNEQFF. Here the CDR3 DNA reads TGTGCCAGCAGTTACGGGGGACTAGCAAACAACGAGCAGTTCTTC.

The rearrangement joins TRBV25-1 to TRBJ2-7; 9 bases line up with TRBD1. V lost 6 bases, J lost 4 bases, and 10 bases stayed unmatched. The CDR3 sequence is 15 residues long. Per germline, CDR1 MGHDK and CDR2 SYGVNS. This chain's CDR3 is CASSTAGDREYEQYF. CDR3 bases: TGTGCCAGCAGCACTGCTGGGGACAGGGAATACGAGCAGTACTTC.

This clone has only a few counts. The CDR3 DNA reads TGTGCCAGCAGTTTATACCGTCAAACCGGGGAGCTGTTTTTT. It is translated as CASSLYRQTGELFF. The chain recombines TRBV27 with TRBJ2-2; D ambiguous. The V gene's germline CDR1 is MNHEY and CDR2 SMNVEV (reference sequence). V lost 1 base to trimming and J lost 5 bases, with 8 bases between them. There are 14 residues in the CDR3.

This CDR3 is CAWSANWDTGGNTIYF. As DNA, the CDR3 is TGTGCCTGGAGTGCCAACTGGGACACTGGCGGAAACACCATATATTTT. The chain recombines TRBV30 with TRBJ1-3; the D gene is possibly TRBD1 (6 bases). The CDR3 sequence is 16 residues long. Trimming shortened V by 1 base and J by 4 bases, and 17 bases separated the two germline ends. CDR1 GTSNPN and CDR2 SVGIG come from the germline V gene (reference sequence).

The rearrangement links TRBV5-6 to TRBJ1-1, with 7 bases that match TRBD1. The CDR3 runs to 12 residues. Germline V gene lookup returns CDR1 SGHDT and CDR2 YYEEEE. V trimming: 4 bases; J trimming: 7 bases; junction bases outside the gene matches: 4. The CDR3 DNA reads as TGTGCCAGCAGCGCAGGGGGGTTTGAAGCTTTCTTT. Amino acid sequence: CASSAGGFEAFF.

The rearrangement links TRBV2 to TRBJ2-1; 7 positions agree with TRBD2. Trimming took 6 bases from V and 0 from J; bases not matched to a gene: 11. CDR1 SNHLY and CDR2 FYNNEI come from the germline V gene. The CDR3 covers 17 residues. CDR3: CASRPPLAASSYNEQFF. Here the CDR3 DNA reads TGTGCCAGCAGACCGCCCCTAGCGGCAAGCTCCTACAATGAGCAGTTCTTC.

The chain has TRBV7-2 and TRBJ2-5, with a weak D call TRBD2 (6 bases). Trimming took 5 bases from V and 4 from J, leaving 20 bases between them. The CDR3 spans 16 residues. Per the germline V gene, CDR1 is SGHTA and CDR2 is FQGNSA. CDR3 coding DNA: TGTGCCAGCAGCCCAAATCCCCCCGGGAGTCCAGAGACCCAGTACTTC. It is translated as CASSPNPPGSPETQYF.

The chain combines TRBV5-1 with TRBJ1-2; D gene uncertain. Trimming cost V 4 bases and J 7 bases, with 14 bases left between them. Germline V gives CDR1 SGHRS, CDR2 YFSETQ. The CDR3 spans 13 residues. CDR3 DNA sequence: TGCGCCAGCAGCGGCGGGAGTCACGGTGGCTACACCTTC. Translated: CASSGGSHGGYTF.

A single count supports this clone. This sequence joins TRBV5-4 and TRBJ1-2; D perhaps matches TRBD1 (5 bases). The V end lost 5 bases, the J end lost 4 bases, and 12 bases lay between the germline ends. In germline, CDR1 is SGHNT, CDR2 YYREEE (reference sequence). The CDR3 extends over 13 amino acids. The CDR3 protein is CASRAGPSYGYTF. The CDR3 DNA reads TGTGCCAGCAGGGCAGGGCCGTCCTATGGCTACACCTTC.

The V call is TRBV5-1, the J call TRBJ2-5, with 8 nucleotides matching TRBD1. From germline, CDR1 is SGHRS and CDR2 YFSETQ. The trim removed 4 bases at V and 5 bases at J, leaving 7 bases unmatched. There are 14 residues in the CDR3. For the CDR3, the DNA is TGCGCCAGCAGCCCCTCGACAGGGGATGAGACCCAGTACTTC. Encoded protein: CASSPSTGDETQYF.

The rearrangement joins TRBV27 to TRBJ2-6; tentatively, D is TRBD1 or TRBD2 (5 bases each). Germline CDR1 and CDR2: MNHEY and SMNVEV (reference sequence). The CDR3 sequence is 19 residues long. V was clipped by 6 bases and J by 0 bases, with 21 bases between them. The chain's CDR3 is CASSINWDRIYSGANVLTF. Here the CDR3 DNA reads TGTGCCAGCAGCATCAACTGGGACCGAATTTACTCTGGGGCCAACGTCCTGACTTTC.

This chain links TRBV7-2 with TRBJ1-2; the D gene is possibly TRBD1 (5 bases). This CDR3 is built from 14 residues. From germline, CDR1 is SGHTA and CDR2 FQGNSA. The V end was cut by 0 bases, the J end by 8 bases, with 13 bases between. This CDR3 is CASSLATGTEGYTF. The CDR3 coding sequence is TGTGCCAGCAGCTTAGCCACCGGGACGGAAGGCTACACCTTC.

The chain joins TRBV5-4 to TRBJ2-3, with TRBD2 matching over 11 bases. The CDR3 has 16 residues. Unmatched junction bases numbered 3, after V lost 0 bases and J lost 3 bases. Germline CDR1 and CDR2: SGHNT and YYREEE (reference sequence). CDR3 DNA: TGTGCCAGCAGCTTGGGACTAGCGGGATTTACAGATACGCAGTATTTT. Protein sequence: CASSLGLAGFTDTQYF.

The chain joins TRBV5-1 to TRBJ2-7, with TRBD2 matching 12 bases. The CDR3 is 16 amino acids. Germline V gene sequence: CDR1 SGHRS, CDR2 YFSETQ. Unmatched junction bases numbered 6, after V lost 2 bases and J lost 3 bases. CDR3 in amino acids: CASSFRLAGDHYEQYF. The CDR3 DNA is TGCGCCAGCAGCTTCCGACTAGCGGGGGACCACTACGAGCAGTACTTC.

V is TRBV29-1 and J is TRBJ2-7; 12 bases match TRBD1. Trimming took 6 bases from V and 7 from J; bases not matched to a gene: 10. From germline, CDR1 is SQVTM and CDR2 ANQGSEA. This CDR3 contains 14 residues. CDR3 in DNA: TGCAGCGTGGGGGCGGGACAGGGGGCGCAGGAGCAGTACTTC. Its translation: CSVGAGQGAQEQYF.

The CDR3 region has the DNA TGCGCCAGCAGCGGCGGGACAGGAGGGCTTGGACAGTACTTC. This gives the protein CASSGGTGGLGQYF. The rearrangement uses TRBV5-1 and TRBJ2-7; 8 bases line up with TRBD1. The length of the CDR3 is 14 residues. V lost 4 bases to trimming and J lost 10 bases; unmatched junction nucleotides: 13. Germline V lookup: CDR1 SGHRS, CDR2 YFSETQ.

The chain carries TRBV27 and TRBJ2-2, with 9 positions matching TRBD1. The CDR3 covers 18 residues. Germline assignment: CDR1 MNHEY and CDR2 SMNVEV (reference sequence). J was trimmed by 6 bases and V by 5 bases; bases with no gene match: 16. CDR3 sequence: CASSGDRVPVTKAGELFF. CDR3 nucleotide sequence: TGTGCCAGCAGTGGGGACAGGGTACCCGTCACTAAGGCCGGGGAGCTGTTTTTT.

The V gene is TRBV2, the J gene TRBJ2-2; perhaps TRBD2 as D (6 bases). Trimming removed 6 bases at V and 0 bases at J, with 11 bases between. The CDR3 runs 15 residues. From germline, CDR1 is SNHLY and CDR2 FYNNEI. The CDR3 DNA sequence: TGTGCCAGCAGGCCGGGGACTTCGAACACCGGGGAGCTGTTTTTT. This codes for CASRPGTSNTGELFF.